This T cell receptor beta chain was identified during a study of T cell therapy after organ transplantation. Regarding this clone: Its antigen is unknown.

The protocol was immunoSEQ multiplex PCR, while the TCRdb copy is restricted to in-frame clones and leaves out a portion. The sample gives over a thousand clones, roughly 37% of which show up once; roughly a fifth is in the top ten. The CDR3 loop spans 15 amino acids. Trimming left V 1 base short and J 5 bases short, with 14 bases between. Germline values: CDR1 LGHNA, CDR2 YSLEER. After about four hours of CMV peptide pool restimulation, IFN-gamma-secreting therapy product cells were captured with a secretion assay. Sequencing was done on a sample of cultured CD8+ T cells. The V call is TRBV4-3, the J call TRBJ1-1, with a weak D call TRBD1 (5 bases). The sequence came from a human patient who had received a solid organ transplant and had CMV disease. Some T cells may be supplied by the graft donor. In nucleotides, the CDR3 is TGCGCCAGCAGCCAAGGGGACGAGGGGTGGACTGAAGCTTTCTTT. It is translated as CASSQGDEGWTEAFF.